This T cell receptor (beta chain) was documented in a study of human T cells and chemical hapten exposure. Whole-study context: There were per-sample TCR yield variations, arising mainly from small pooled library volume differences. Study results and limitations: The number of TCRs over 1 in 1000 frequency stayed unchanged after DPC. Expanded TCRs showed more large CDR3 clusters than pre-sensitization or healthy control sets.

V was clipped by 6 bases and J by 3 bases, with 18 bases between them. The germline gives CDR1 DFQATT, CDR2 SNEGSKA (reference sequence). CDR3 length: 14 amino acids. MiXCR was run by TCRdb on the RACE reads, yielding one entry per CDR3 protein. Of 270,000 or so distinct CDR3 sequences listed, almost 8% are singletons. This clonotype has more than one count but fewer than ten. What it binds is not known. Time point defined: pre-sensitization, week 0. The sample's treatment: therapeutic diphenylcyclopropenone sensitization with weekly scalp DPC. The V call is TRBV20-1, the J call TRBJ2-7, with D perhaps TRBD1 or TRBD2 (7 bases each). This sequence was found in a man younger than 30 with alopecia areata. Some clones in this sample may be carry-over from other donors' samples. This material consisted of whole blood, taken in connection with sensitization to the hapten diphenylcyclopropenone (DPC). In DNA form, the CDR3 reads TGCAGTGCCCGCAGGGGGGGACAGCGCTACGAGCAGTACTTC. Translated, it gives CSARRGGQRYEQYF.